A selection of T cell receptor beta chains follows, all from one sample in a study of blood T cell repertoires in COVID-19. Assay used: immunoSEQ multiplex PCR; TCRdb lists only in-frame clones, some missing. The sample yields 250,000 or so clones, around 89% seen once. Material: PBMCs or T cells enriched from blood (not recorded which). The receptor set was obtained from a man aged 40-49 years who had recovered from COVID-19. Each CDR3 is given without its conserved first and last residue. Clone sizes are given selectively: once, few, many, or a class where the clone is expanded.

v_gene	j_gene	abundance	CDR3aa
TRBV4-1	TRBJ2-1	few	ASSQGLAGENEQF
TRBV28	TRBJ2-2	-	ASSSPGGLAGAGLF
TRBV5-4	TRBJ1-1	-	ASSLGGQSNTEAF
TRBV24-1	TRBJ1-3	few	ATSDSTGGNTIY
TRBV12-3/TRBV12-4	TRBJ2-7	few	ASSIGAAKQY
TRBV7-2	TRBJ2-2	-	ASSPFSSGRGTGELF
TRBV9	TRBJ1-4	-	ASSGVRSNEKLF
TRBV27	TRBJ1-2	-	ASRLGRTGNYGYT
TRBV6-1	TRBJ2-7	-	ASSESRLEPYEQY
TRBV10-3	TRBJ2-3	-	AIRGGTDTQY
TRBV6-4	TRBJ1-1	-	ASSGVRGRGRMNTEAF
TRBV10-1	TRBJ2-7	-	ASSESIPAGGDEQY
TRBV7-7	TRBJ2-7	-	ASSSGQGVLYEQY
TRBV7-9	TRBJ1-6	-	ASSLTRNSPLH
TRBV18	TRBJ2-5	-	ASSPSTGDEETQY
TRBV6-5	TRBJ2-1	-	ASSYPAANEQF
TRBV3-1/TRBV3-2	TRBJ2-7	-	ASSQRTSGRSSYEQY
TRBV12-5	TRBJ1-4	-	ASAGGEKLF
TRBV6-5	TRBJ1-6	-	ASSYSPPSSPLH
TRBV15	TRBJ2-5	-	ATSRARVAHQETQY
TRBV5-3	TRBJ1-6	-	ARSCDRGRNSPLH
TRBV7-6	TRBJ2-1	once	ASSSRGTGVPEQF
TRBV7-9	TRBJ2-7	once	ASTLSGNEQY
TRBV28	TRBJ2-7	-	ASTFGSGTTSYEQY
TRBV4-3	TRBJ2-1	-	ASSPQGLAGGNEQF
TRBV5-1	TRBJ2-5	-	ASSLGGARETQY
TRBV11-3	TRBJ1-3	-	ASTSDFSGNTIY
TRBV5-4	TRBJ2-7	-	ASSLKPSSYEQY
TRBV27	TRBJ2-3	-	ASSPQDTGVTDTQY
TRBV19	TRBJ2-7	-	ASSMGISVFEQY
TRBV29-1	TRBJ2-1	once	SWGGPRTQNEQF
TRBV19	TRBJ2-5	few	ASSIEGERAPQY
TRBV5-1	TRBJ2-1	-	ASSYDRANEQF
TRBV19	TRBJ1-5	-	ASSIRDRNQPQH
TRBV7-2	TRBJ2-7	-	ASSLRTSGRAYEQY
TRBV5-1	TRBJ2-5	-	ASRTGTSVETQY
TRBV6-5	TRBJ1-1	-	ASSNSGTANTEAF
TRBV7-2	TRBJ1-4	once	ASSFGMTDEKLF
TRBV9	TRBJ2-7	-	ASSVEDSSYEQY
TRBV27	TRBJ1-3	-	ASSLTGEYSGNTIY
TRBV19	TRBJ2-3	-	ASSIMLGRTDTQY
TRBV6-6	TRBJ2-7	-	ASSYPPGEPYEQY
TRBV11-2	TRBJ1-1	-	ASSLAGQREAF
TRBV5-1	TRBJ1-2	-	ASSLAGDVYGYT
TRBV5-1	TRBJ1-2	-	ASSFGVGTYGYT
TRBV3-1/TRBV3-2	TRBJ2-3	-	ASSQEWRGGPTDTQY
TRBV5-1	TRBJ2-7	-	ASSWGGGDERLTGPDYEQY
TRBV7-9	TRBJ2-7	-	ASRSSTSVKQY
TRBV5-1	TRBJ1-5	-	ALGDRGAGSNQPQH
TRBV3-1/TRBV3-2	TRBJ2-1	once	ASSLLAGETREQF
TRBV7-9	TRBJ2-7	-	ASSSPGTGFYEQY
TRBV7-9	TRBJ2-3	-	ASSLISWAPDSDTQY
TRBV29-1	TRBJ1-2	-	SVGRTGEYGYT
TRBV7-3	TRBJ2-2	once	ASSSQQGANTGELF